This T cell receptor (beta chain) was captured by sequencing in a study of Ad26.COV2.S vaccination and SARS-CoV-2 variants. Treatment: around 19 received Ad26.COV2.S at low or high dose, single or two shots; about 5 received placebo; per-sample allocation not given. The samples date from day 63 after the first vaccine or placebo injection. Recruitment in Boston yielded a donor of adult age, 18-55 years. Produced via immunoSEQ multiplex PCR; TCRdb's table is partial and in-frame only. Of 450,000 to 550,000 clones listed, 75% to 90% are singletons. Turning to this clone: Its antigen is currently unknown.

The study's findings and limits: Participants in the vaccine arm had higher spike-specific TCR breadth; placebo recipients had lower. Quantification of TCR breadth and depth may have yielded underestimates of total T cell responses.

There are 12 residues in the CDR3. Germline CDR1 is SEHNR and CDR2 is FQNEAQ (reference sequence). V lost 9 bases, J lost 0 bases, and 9 bases lay in between. This sequence joins TRBV7-9 and TRBJ2-7; D might be TRBD2 (6 bases). The sequence derives from a person between 18 and 60 years old who received the Ad26.COV2.S COVID-19 vaccine or a placebo. Sample: peripheral blood, taken in a trial of Ad26.COV2.S vaccine versus placebo. CDR3 sequence reads: CASEGGSYEQYF. CDR3 coding DNA: TGTGCCAGTGAGGGAGGCTCCTACGAGCAGTACTTC.